The sequence of this TCR beta chain was determined in a study of blood T cell repertoires in COVID-19. Study as a whole: Samples of COVID-19 (acute and convalescent) were obtained from the United States, Italy and Spain.

Germline loops: CDR1 SGHRS, CDR2 YFSETQ. The CDR3 loop spans 14 amino acids. Trimming shortened V by 2 bases and J by 0 bases, and 7 bases separated the two germline ends. Comments on this clone: The same CDR3 arises from other DNA sequences in this sample as well.

The assay was immunoSEQ multiplex PCR, and TCRdb's table has in-frame clones only and misses some. The sample lists roughly 250,000 clones, 75% to 90% occurring once. Participants reported their clinical history, and cohort assignment relied on those reports. This chain uses TRBV5-1 with TRBJ2-3; perhaps TRBD2 as D (6 bases). This sequence originates from a woman aged 25 to 45 with acute COVID-19. The sequenced sample consisted of PBMCs or T cells enriched from blood (not recorded which). The CDR3 is CASSFGTSTDTQYF. DNA for the CDR3: TGCGCCAGCAGCTTCGGGACTAGCACAGATACGCAGTATTTT.